The present entry profiles one T cell receptor beta chain with its context. The entry originates in a study of blood T cell repertoires in COVID-19. Clones were read by immunoSEQ multiplex PCR, and TCRdb kept only the in-frame ones, dropping some. The sample carries about 120,000 clones, 60% to 80% recorded once. The CDR3 has 13 amino acids. J was trimmed by 6 bases and V by 3 bases; bases with no gene match: 5. The V gene's germline CDR1 is SNHLY and CDR2 FYNNEI. Material: peripheral blood. This clonotype was obtained from a human donor in a cohort sampled during active COVID-19. The V and J genes are TRBV2 and TRBJ2-7, with 7 bases fitting TRBD2. The CDR3 sequence: CASSDQRGAEQYF. The DNA for the CDR3 is TGTGCCAGCAGTGATCAGCGGGGTGCCGAGCAGTACTTC.